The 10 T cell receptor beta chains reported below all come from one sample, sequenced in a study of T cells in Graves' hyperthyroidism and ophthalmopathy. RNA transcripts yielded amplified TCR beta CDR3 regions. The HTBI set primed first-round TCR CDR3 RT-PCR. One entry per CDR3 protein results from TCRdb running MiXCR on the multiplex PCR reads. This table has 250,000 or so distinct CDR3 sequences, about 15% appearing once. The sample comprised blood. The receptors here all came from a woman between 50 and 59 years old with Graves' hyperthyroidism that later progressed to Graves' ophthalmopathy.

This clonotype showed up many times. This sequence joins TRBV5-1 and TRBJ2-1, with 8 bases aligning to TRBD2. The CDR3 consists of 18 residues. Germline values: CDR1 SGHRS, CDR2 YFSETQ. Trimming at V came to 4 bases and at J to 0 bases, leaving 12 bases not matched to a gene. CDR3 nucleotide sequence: TGCGCCAGCAGCGTAGGAATACTAGCGGCCAGCTCCTACAATGAGCAGTTCTTC. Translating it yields CASSVGILAASSYNEQFF.

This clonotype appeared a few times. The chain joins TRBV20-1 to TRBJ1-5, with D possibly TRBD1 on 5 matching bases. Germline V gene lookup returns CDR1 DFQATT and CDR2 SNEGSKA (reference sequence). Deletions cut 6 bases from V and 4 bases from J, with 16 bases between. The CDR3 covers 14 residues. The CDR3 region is CSASAGRGNQPQHF. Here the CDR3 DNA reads TGCAGTGCGAGTGCGGGTAGGGGAAATCAGCCCCAGCATTTT.

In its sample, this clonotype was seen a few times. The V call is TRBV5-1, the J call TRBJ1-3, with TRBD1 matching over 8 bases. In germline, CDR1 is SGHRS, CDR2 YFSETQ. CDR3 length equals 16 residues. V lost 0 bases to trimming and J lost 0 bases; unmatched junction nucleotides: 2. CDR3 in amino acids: CASSLDGTGSGNTIYF. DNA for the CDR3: TGCGCCAGCAGCTTGGACGGGACAGGCTCTGGAAACACCATATATTTT.

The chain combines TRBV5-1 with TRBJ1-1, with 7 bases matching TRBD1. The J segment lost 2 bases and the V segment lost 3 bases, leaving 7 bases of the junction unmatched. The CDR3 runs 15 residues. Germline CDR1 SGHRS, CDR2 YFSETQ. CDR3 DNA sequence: TGCGCCAGCAGCTCGAACACAGGGGTAAACACTGAAGCTTTCTTT. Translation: CASSSNTGVNTEAFF.

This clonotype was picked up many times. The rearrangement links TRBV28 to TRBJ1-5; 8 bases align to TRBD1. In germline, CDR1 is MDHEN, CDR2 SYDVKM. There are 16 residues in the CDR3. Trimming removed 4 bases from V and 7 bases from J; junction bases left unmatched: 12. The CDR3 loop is CASSSMGTGAGQPQHF. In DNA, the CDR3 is TGTGCCAGCAGTTCCATGGGGACAGGAGCTGGACAGCCCCAGCATTTT.

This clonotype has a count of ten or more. The CDR3 loop reads CASSLVAGETDTQYF. DNA of the CDR3: TGTGCCAGCAGTTTGGTAGCGGGAGAGACAGATACGCAGTATTTT. The genes are TRBV28 and TRBJ2-3, with TRBD2 matching 9 bases. Per germline, CDR1 MDHEN and CDR2 SYDVKM. This CDR3 comprises 15 residues. Trimming took 3 bases from V and 3 from J; bases not matched to a gene: 4.

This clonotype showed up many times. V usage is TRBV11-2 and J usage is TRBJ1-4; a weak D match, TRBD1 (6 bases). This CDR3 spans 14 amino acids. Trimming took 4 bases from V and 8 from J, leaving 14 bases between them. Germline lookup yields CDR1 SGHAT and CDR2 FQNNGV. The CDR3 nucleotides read TGTGCCAGCAGCTCCACCAGGGGATACGAAAAACTGTTTTTT. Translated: CASSSTRGYEKLFF.

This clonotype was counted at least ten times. Here the CDR3 reads CSVERLAGGSNEQFF. In nucleotides, the CDR3 is TGCAGCGTTGAGAGACTAGCGGGAGGGTCCAATGAGCAGTTCTTC. The rearrangement links TRBV29-1 to TRBJ2-1; 14 bases agree with TRBD2. The CDR3 loop spans 15 amino acids. Germline assignment: CDR1 SQVTM and CDR2 ANQGSEA. The V segment lost 3 bases and the J segment 6 bases; nucleotides outside the gene matches: 4.

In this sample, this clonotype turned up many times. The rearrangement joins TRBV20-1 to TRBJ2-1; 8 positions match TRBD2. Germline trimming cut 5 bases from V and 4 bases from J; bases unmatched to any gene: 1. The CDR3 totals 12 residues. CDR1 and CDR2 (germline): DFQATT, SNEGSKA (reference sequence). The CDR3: CSAGLAYNEQFF. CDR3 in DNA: TGCAGTGCTGGACTAGCTTACAATGAGCAGTTCTTC.

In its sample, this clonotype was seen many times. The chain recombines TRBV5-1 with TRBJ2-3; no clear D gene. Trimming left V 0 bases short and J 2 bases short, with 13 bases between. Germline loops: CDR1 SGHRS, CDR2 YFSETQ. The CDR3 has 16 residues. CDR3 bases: TGCGCCAGCAGCTTGGGCAGCACAAGCATCACAGATACGCAGTATTTT. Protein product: CASSLGSTSITDTQYF.